This is a list of T cell receptor beta chains from one sample in a study of blood T cell repertoires in COVID-19. This table comes from immunoSEQ multiplex PCR, and its TCRdb copy is limited to in-frame clones, with some not included. The table lists approximately 200,000 clones, 88% of them singletons. The material sequenced was peripheral blood. These receptors all come from a man aged 18 to 35 with active or convalescent COVID-19. The CDR3 runs from the conserved cysteine through the conserved F or W. Each record gives: D gene, V gene, clone size, J gene, CDR3 DNA, CDR3 protein. The D gene is left open where the match is weak. The size of a clone is reported for some rows only, either as once, few or many, or as a class for expanded clones.

D gene: TRBD2; V gene: TRBV9; clone size: NA; J gene: TRBJ2-2; CDR3 DNA: TGTGCCAGCACCCTTCGGGGGGACCAAGCCGCACAGAACACCGGGGAGCTGTTTTTT; CDR3 protein: CASTLRGDQAAQNTGELFF
D gene: NA; V gene: TRBV6-5; clone size: NA; J gene: TRBJ2-2; CDR3 DNA: TGTGCCAGCAGTTACTCTCATAGCGGGAACACCGGGGAGCTGTTTTTT; CDR3 protein: CASSYSHSGNTGELFF
D gene: NA; V gene: TRBV30; clone size: NA; J gene: TRBJ1-1; CDR3 DNA: TGTGCCTGGAGTGTTGGGGGCGTTCTTTCTGAAGCTTTCTTT; CDR3 protein: CAWSVGGVLSEAFF
D gene: TRBD2; V gene: TRBV5-1; clone size: NA; J gene: TRBJ2-1; CDR3 DNA: TGCGCCAGCAGCTTGGGGCTAGCGGCGGACAATGAGCAGTTCTTC; CDR3 protein: CASSLGLAADNEQFF
D gene: NA; V gene: TRBV7-2; clone size: NA; J gene: TRBJ1-2; CDR3 DNA: TGTGCCAGCAGCAAACTACAGGGCTATGGCTACACCTTC; CDR3 protein: CASSKLQGYGYTF
D gene: TRBD2; V gene: TRBV2; clone size: once; J gene: TRBJ2-7; CDR3 DNA: TGTGCCAGCAGTGACATGGGAGGGCCCTCCTACGAGCAGTACTTC; CDR3 protein: CASSDMGGPSYEQYF
D gene: NA; V gene: TRBV5-4; clone size: NA; J gene: TRBJ2-5; CDR3 DNA: TGTGCCAGCAGCTTATTGAGGGAAGAGACCCAGTACTTC; CDR3 protein: CASSLLREETQYF
D gene: TRBD1; V gene: TRBV9; clone size: NA; J gene: TRBJ2-5; CDR3 DNA: TGTGCCAGCAGCGTAAAGTCAACCGTGGACAGGCAAGAGACCCAGTACTTC; CDR3 protein: CASSVKSTVDRQETQYF
D gene: NA; V gene: TRBV6-5; clone size: NA; J gene: TRBJ2-1; CDR3 DNA: TGTGCCAGCAGTTACTCGATACCGGGGAATGAGCAGTTCTTC; CDR3 protein: CASSYSIPGNEQFF
D gene: TRBD2; V gene: TRBV3-1/TRBV3-2; clone size: few; J gene: TRBJ2-2; CDR3 DNA: TGTGCCAGCAGCCAAGCATTAGCGGGAGGGCCCGGGGAGCTGTTTTTT; CDR3 protein: CASSQALAGGPGELFF
D gene: TRBD1; V gene: TRBV5-4; clone size: NA; J gene: TRBJ2-1; CDR3 DNA: TGTGCCAGCAGCGGGGACAGTTACAATGAGCAGTTCTTC; CDR3 protein: CASSGDSYNEQFF
D gene: TRBD1; V gene: TRBV24-1; clone size: NA; J gene: TRBJ2-3; CDR3 DNA: TGTGCCACCAGTGACCGGAGACAGGGTACAGATACGCAGTATTTT; CDR3 protein: CATSDRRQGTDTQYF
D gene: NA; V gene: TRBV5-1; clone size: NA; J gene: TRBJ1-5; CDR3 DNA: TGCGCCAGCAGCTCAGGGCCAAATCAGCCCCAGCATTTT; CDR3 protein: CASSSGPNQPQHF
D gene: NA; V gene: TRBV19; clone size: NA; J gene: TRBJ1-1; CDR3 DNA: TGTGCCAGTAGCTACGACGGGTATAACACTGAAGCTTTCTTT; CDR3 protein: CASSYDGYNTEAFF
D gene: NA; V gene: TRBV28; clone size: NA; J gene: TRBJ1-5; CDR3 DNA: TGTGCCAGCAGTTTTCTGCGGCGAAAGTCGGATCAGCCCCAGCATTTT; CDR3 protein: CASSFLRRKSDQPQHF
D gene: NA; V gene: TRBV28; clone size: NA; J gene: TRBJ1-2; CDR3 DNA: TGTGCCAGCACCGATTCCGGGGTCCCTCCCGCCTATGGCTACACCTTC; CDR3 protein: CASTDSGVPPAYGYTF
D gene: TRBD1; V gene: TRBV5-5; clone size: NA; J gene: TRBJ2-1; CDR3 DNA: TGTGCCAGCAGCTCTGAATATAGAATCACGGGACAGGGTGACGATGAGCAGTTCTTC; CDR3 protein: CASSSEYRITGQGDDEQFF
D gene: NA; V gene: TRBV2; clone size: once; J gene: TRBJ2-1; CDR3 DNA: TGTGCCAGCAGTGAGGCGGGGCGCTCCTACAATGAGCAGTTCTTC; CDR3 protein: CASSEAGRSYNEQFF
D gene: NA; V gene: TRBV30; clone size: NA; J gene: TRBJ1-2; CDR3 DNA: TGTGCCTGGAGTCAGCAACAGGGATCTGGCTACACCTTC; CDR3 protein: CAWSQQQGSGYTF
D gene: TRBD1; V gene: TRBV9; clone size: NA; J gene: TRBJ2-5; CDR3 DNA: TGTGCCAGCAGTCAGGGGGTACAAGAGACCCAGTACTTC; CDR3 protein: CASSQGVQETQYF
D gene: NA; V gene: TRBV25-1; clone size: NA; J gene: TRBJ2-5; CDR3 DNA: TGTGCCAGTACACCTAAGGACAGAAACCCCGGGAAAGAGACCCAGTACTTC; CDR3 protein: CASTPKDRNPGKETQYF
D gene: NA; V gene: TRBV12-5; clone size: NA; J gene: TRBJ2-6; CDR3 DNA: TGTGCTAGTGGTTTGGGCGGAGGACCCCCTGGGGCCAACGTCCTGACTTTC; CDR3 protein: CASGLGGGPPGANVLTF
D gene: TRBD1; V gene: TRBV5-1; clone size: NA; J gene: TRBJ1-4; CDR3 DNA: TGCGCCAGCAGCCATTTGGGGGGACAGGGAGGCGAAAAACTGTTTTTT; CDR3 protein: CASSHLGGQGGEKLFF
D gene: NA; V gene: TRBV5-4; clone size: few; J gene: TRBJ1-5; CDR3 DNA: TGTGCCAGCAGCCTAGCTGAAAGCGATCAGCCCCAGCATTTT; CDR3 protein: CASSLAESDQPQHF
D gene: TRBD1; V gene: TRBV6-6; clone size: NA; J gene: TRBJ1-3; CDR3 DNA: TGTGCCAGCAGCAGACAGGGGCCATCTGGAAACACCATATATTTT; CDR3 protein: CASSRQGPSGNTIYF
D gene: NA; V gene: TRBV13; clone size: NA; J gene: TRBJ2-3; CDR3 DNA: TGTGCCAGCAGCACGGGGGGCACCACAGATACGCAGTATTTT; CDR3 protein: CASSTGGTTDTQYF
D gene: TRBD1; V gene: TRBV5-5; clone size: NA; J gene: TRBJ2-7; CDR3 DNA: TGTGCCAGCAGCTTAGGTGGTTCGACAGGGGTCTACGAGCAGTACTTC; CDR3 protein: CASSLGGSTGVYEQYF
D gene: TRBD1; V gene: TRBV6-6; clone size: NA; J gene: TRBJ2-3; CDR3 DNA: TGTGCCAGCAGTTACTCGCCCCAGGGGGCCGGTACGCAGTATTTT; CDR3 protein: CASSYSPQGAGTQYF
D gene: NA; V gene: TRBV10-3; clone size: NA; J gene: TRBJ2-2; CDR3 DNA: TGTGCCATCAGTGATGGGCAGTCGAACACCGGGGAGCTGTTTTTT; CDR3 protein: CAISDGQSNTGELFF
D gene: TRBD1; V gene: TRBV24-1; clone size: NA; J gene: TRBJ2-7; CDR3 DNA: TGTGCCACCAGTGATAGCTCACAGGGGGCTTACGAGCAGTACTTC; CDR3 protein: CATSDSSQGAYEQYF
D gene: TRBD2; V gene: TRBV11-2; clone size: NA; J gene: TRBJ2-1; CDR3 DNA: TGTGCCAGCAGCTCGGGACTAGCGGGATTGTATGAGCAGTTCTTC; CDR3 protein: CASSSGLAGLYEQFF
D gene: TRBD1; V gene: TRBV7-3; clone size: NA; J gene: TRBJ1-2; CDR3 DNA: TGTGCCAGCAGCTTATTTCAGGGGGCGGGCTATGGCTACACCTTC; CDR3 protein: CASSLFQGAGYGYTF
D gene: TRBD1; V gene: TRBV10-1; clone size: NA; J gene: TRBJ1-5; CDR3 DNA: TGCGCCAGGGGACAGGGGGCGAGGAACCGCCAAACTCGGGGCAATCAGCCCCAGCATTTT; CDR3 protein: CARGQGARNRQTRGNQPQHF
D gene: NA; V gene: TRBV29-1; clone size: NA; J gene: TRBJ2-7; CDR3 DNA: TGCAGCGCGTCGGGGGTCTCCGACTACGAGCAGTACTTC; CDR3 protein: CSASGVSDYEQYF
D gene: NA; V gene: TRBV7-3; clone size: many; J gene: TRBJ1-1; CDR3 DNA: TGTGCCAGCAGCAGGGGTGGGGTCGGGTTGGTGAACACTGAAGCTTTCTTT; CDR3 protein: CASSRGGVGLVNTEAFF
D gene: NA; V gene: TRBV4-1; clone size: NA; J gene: TRBJ1-4; CDR3 DNA: TGCGCCAGCAGCCAAGATACAGGGTGGGCTGAAAAACTGTTTTTT; CDR3 protein: CASSQDTGWAEKLFF
D gene: TRBD1; V gene: TRBV6-5; clone size: NA; J gene: TRBJ1-5; CDR3 DNA: TGTGCCAGCAGTACTAAGGGGGCCTGGCAGCCCCAGCATTTT; CDR3 protein: CASSTKGAWQPQHF
D gene: NA; V gene: TRBV28; clone size: NA; J gene: TRBJ1-5; CDR3 DNA: TGTGCCAGTCAACCTGCATGGGCTCAGCCCCAGCATTTT; CDR3 protein: CASQPAWAQPQHF
D gene: NA; V gene: TRBV29-1; clone size: few; J gene: TRBJ1-2; CDR3 DNA: TGCAGCGTTGCTGAGGGCGCCTATGGCTACACCTTC; CDR3 protein: CSVAEGAYGYTF
D gene: NA; V gene: TRBV5-1; clone size: NA; J gene: TRBJ2-7; CDR3 DNA: TGCGCCAGCAGCTTGGAGCAGGGAAGCTCCTACGAGCAGTACTTC; CDR3 protein: CASSLEQGSSYEQYF
D gene: TRBD1; V gene: TRBV16; clone size: NA; J gene: TRBJ1-6; CDR3 DNA: TGTGCCAGCAGCCAGCTGACAGGGGTCTCACCCCTCCACTTT; CDR3 protein: CASSQLTGVSPLHF
D gene: NA; V gene: TRBV4-3; clone size: NA; J gene: TRBJ2-5; CDR3 DNA: TGCGCCAGCAGCCCGGAATTTGGGGGGACAGAGACCCAGTACTTC; CDR3 protein: CASSPEFGGTETQYF
D gene: TRBD1; V gene: TRBV27; clone size: once; J gene: TRBJ2-1; CDR3 DNA: TGTGCCAGCAGTCCGGGGACAGGGCGGTACAATGAGCAGTTCTTC; CDR3 protein: CASSPGTGRYNEQFF
D gene: NA; V gene: TRBV10-3; clone size: NA; J gene: TRBJ2-1; CDR3 DNA: TGTGCCATCAGTCCCGGGCAGGGAGGAAAGGATGAGCAGTTCTTC; CDR3 protein: CAISPGQGGKDEQFF
D gene: NA; V gene: TRBV7-9; clone size: NA; J gene: TRBJ2-7; CDR3 DNA: TGTGCCAGCAGCCGGGGGGCTTACGAGCAGTACTTC; CDR3 protein: CASSRGAYEQYF
D gene: NA; V gene: TRBV11-2; clone size: once; J gene: TRBJ2-1; CDR3 DNA: TGTGCCAGCAGCCCCCACCTCAGGGTCGGCTCTCCCGGCAATGAGCAGTTCTTC; CDR3 protein: CASSPHLRVGSPGNEQFF
D gene: NA; V gene: TRBV18; clone size: NA; J gene: TRBJ1-4; CDR3 DNA: TGTGCCAGCTCACCAAGGAGAGGTCTCGAAAATGAACTGTTTTTT; CDR3 protein: CASSPRRGLENELFF
D gene: NA; V gene: TRBV24-1; clone size: NA; J gene: TRBJ1-5; CDR3 DNA: TGTGCCACCAGTGATTTAGGAGTTTCCCAGCCCCAGCATTTT; CDR3 protein: CATSDLGVSQPQHF
D gene: TRBD1; V gene: TRBV27; clone size: medium-sized; J gene: TRBJ1-5; CDR3 DNA: TGTGCCAGCAGTTCACAAACAGGGGGCAATCAGCCCCAGCATTTT; CDR3 protein: CASSSQTGGNQPQHF
D gene: NA; V gene: TRBV7-2; clone size: NA; J gene: TRBJ2-5; CDR3 DNA: TGTGCCAGCAGCCTATCTAGGTGGTCCGAGACCCAGTACTTC; CDR3 protein: CASSLSRWSETQYF
D gene: NA; V gene: TRBV19; clone size: once; J gene: TRBJ1-5; CDR3 DNA: TGTGCCAGTAGTATATATTTCGAACAGGCCAATCAGCCCCAGCATTTT; CDR3 protein: CASSIYFEQANQPQHF
D gene: NA; V gene: TRBV10-3; clone size: NA; J gene: TRBJ1-2; CDR3 DNA: TGTGCCATCAGTGATCAAGGCTACACCTTC; CDR3 protein: CAISDQGYTF
D gene: TRBD1; V gene: TRBV7-6; clone size: NA; J gene: TRBJ1-2; CDR3 DNA: TGTGCCAGCACCCTAGATGGGACAGGGGGCGCGGGCTACACCTTC; CDR3 protein: CASTLDGTGGAGYTF